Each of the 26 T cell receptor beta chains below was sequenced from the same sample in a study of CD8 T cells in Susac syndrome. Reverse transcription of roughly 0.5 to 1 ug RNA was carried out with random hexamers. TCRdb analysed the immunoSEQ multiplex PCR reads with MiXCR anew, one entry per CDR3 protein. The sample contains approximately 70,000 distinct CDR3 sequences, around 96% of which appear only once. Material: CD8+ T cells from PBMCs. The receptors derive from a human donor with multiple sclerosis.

CDR3: CASSSQGVDYGYTF. CDR3 in DNA: TGTGCCAGCAGTTCACAGGGTGTCGACTATGGCTACACCTTC. This chain connects TRBV6-5 to TRBJ1-2; D is possibly TRBD1 (6 bases). The CDR3 runs 14 residues. Germline V gives CDR1 MNHEY, CDR2 SVGAGI. V lost 4 bases, J lost 3 bases, and 12 bases lay in between.

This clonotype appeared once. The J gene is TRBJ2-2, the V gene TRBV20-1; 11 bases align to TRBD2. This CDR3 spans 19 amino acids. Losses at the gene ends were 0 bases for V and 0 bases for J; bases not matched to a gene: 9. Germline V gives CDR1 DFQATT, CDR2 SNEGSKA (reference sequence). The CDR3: CSARDNQLAGATNTGELFF. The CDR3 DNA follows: TGCAGTGCTAGAGATAACCAACTAGCGGGGGCCACGAACACCGGGGAGCTGTTTTTT.

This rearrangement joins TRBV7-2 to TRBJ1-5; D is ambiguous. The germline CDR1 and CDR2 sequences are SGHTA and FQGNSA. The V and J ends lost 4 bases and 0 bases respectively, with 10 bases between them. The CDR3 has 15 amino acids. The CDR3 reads CASSYLDTSNQPQHF. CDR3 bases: TGTGCCAGCAGCTACCTCGACACTAGCAATCAGCCCCAGCATTTT.

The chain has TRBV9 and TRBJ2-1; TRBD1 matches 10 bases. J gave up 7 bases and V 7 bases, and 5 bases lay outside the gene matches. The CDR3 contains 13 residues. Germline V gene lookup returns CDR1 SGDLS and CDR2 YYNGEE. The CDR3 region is CASGTGAGNEQFF. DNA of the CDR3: TGTGCCAGCGGGACAGGGGCAGGGAATGAGCAGTTCTTC.

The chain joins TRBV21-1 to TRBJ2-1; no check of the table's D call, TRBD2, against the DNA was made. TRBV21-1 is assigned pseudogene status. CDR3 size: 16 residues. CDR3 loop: CASSKTTSIPNNEQFF. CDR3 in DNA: TGTGCCAGCAGCAAAACCACTAGCATCCCAAACAATGAGCAGTTCTTC.

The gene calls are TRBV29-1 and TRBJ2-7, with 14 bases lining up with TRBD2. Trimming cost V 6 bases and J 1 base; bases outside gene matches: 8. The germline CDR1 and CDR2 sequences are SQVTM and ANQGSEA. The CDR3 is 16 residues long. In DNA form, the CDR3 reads TGCAGCGTGGGACTAGCGGGAGAAGTGGGATCCTACGAGCAGTACTTC. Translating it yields CSVGLAGEVGSYEQYF.

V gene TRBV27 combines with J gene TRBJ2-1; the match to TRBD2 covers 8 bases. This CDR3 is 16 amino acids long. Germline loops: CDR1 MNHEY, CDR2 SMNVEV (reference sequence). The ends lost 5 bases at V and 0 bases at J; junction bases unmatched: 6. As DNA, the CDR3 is TGTGCCAGCAGTCCCTTGAGCGGGAGCTCCTACAATGAGCAGTTCTTC. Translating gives CASSPLSGSSYNEQFF.

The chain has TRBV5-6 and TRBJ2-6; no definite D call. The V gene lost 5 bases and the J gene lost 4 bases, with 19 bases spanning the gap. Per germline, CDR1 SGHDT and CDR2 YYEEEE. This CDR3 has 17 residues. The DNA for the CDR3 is TGTGCCAGCAGTTTGCCCCCTTTTGGTGCGGGGGCCAACGTCCTGACTTTC. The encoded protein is CASSLPPFGAGANVLTF. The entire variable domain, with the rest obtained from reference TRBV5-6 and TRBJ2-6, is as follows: DAGVTQSPTHLIKTRGQQVTLRCSPKSGHDTVSWYQQALGQGPQFIFQYYEEEERQRGNFPDRFSGHQFPNYSSELNVNALLLGDSALYLCASSLPPFGAGANVLTFGAGSRLTVL.

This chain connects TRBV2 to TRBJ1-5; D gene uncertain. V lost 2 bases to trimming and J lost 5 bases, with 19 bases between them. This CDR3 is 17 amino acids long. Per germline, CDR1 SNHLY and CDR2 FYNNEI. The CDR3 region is CASSETGPPIRYQPQHF. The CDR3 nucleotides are TGTGCCAGCAGTGAAACTGGGCCCCCCATTCGCTATCAGCCCCAGCATTTT.

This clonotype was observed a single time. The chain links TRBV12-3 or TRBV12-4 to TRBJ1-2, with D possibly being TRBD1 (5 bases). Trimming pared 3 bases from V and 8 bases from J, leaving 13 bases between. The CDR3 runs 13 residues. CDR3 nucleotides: TGTGCCAGCAGTTTTGGGGGTCTGGGAGGCTACACCTTC. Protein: CASSFGGLGGYTF.

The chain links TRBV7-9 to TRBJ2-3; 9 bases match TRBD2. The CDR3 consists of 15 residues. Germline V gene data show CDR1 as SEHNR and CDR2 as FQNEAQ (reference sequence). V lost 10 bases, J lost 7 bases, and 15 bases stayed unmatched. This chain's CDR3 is CATWPVGLARNTQYF. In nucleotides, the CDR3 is TGTGCCACCTGGCCTGTGGGACTAGCTCGAAATACGCAGTATTTT.

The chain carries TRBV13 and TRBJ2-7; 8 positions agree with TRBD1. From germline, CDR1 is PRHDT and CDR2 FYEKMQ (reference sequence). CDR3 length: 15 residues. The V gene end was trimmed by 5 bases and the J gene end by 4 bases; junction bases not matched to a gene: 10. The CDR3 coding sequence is TGTGCCAGCAGCCAACAGGGGGGCTTAAGGTACGAGCAGTACTTC. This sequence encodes CASSQQGGLRYEQYF.

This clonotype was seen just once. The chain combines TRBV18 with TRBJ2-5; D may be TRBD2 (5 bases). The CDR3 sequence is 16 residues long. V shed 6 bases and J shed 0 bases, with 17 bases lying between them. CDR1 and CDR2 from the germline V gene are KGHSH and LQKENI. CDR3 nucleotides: TGTGCCAGCTCCCTTTCACAAGCGGAGTACCAAGAGACCCAGTACTTC. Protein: CASSLSQAEYQETQYF.

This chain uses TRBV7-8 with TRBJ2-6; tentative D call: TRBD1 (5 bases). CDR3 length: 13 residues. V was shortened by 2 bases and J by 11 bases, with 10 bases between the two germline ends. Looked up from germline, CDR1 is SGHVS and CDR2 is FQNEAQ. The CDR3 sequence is CASSLQGSYVLTF. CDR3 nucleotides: TGTGCCAGCAGCTTACAGGGTAGCTACGTCCTGACTTTC.

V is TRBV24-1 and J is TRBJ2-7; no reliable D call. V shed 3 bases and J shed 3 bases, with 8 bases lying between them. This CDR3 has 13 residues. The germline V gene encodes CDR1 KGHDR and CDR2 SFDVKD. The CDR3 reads CATSDRANYEQYF. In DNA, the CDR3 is TGTGCCACCAGTGATAGGGCCAACTACGAGCAGTACTTC.

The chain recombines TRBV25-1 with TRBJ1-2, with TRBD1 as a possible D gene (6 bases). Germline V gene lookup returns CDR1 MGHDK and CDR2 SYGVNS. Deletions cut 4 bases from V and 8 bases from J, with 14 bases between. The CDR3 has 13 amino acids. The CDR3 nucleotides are TGTGCCAGCAGTGTATCCGGGGGCAGAGGCTACACCTTC. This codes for CASSVSGGRGYTF.

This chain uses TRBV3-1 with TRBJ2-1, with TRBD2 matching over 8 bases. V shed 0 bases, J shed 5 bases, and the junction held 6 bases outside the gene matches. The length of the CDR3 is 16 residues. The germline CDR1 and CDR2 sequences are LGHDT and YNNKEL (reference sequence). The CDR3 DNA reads TGTGCCAGCAGCCAAGATACACTAGCGGCCCACAATGAGCAGTTCTTC. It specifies CASSQDTLAAHNEQFF.

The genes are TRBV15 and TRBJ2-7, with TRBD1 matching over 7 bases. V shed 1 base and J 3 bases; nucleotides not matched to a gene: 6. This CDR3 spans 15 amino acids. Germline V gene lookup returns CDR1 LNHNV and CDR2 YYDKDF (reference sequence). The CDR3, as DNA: TGTGCCACCAGCAGAGCGAGGGACAGCCACTACGAGCAGTACTTC. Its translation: CATSRARDSHYEQYF.

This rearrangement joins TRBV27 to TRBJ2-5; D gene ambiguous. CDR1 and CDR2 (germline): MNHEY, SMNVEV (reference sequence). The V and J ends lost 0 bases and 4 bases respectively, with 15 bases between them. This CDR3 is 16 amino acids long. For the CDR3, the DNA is TGTGCCAGCAGTTTATCGGTGGGGTTCCCTATAGAGACCCAGTACTTC. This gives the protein CASSLSVGFPIETQYF.

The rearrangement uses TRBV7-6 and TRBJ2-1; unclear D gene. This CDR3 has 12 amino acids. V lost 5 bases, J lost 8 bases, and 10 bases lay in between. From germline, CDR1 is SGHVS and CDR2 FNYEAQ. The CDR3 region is CASSPYVDEQFF. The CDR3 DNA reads TGTGCCAGCAGCCCCTATGTGGATGAGCAGTTCTTC.

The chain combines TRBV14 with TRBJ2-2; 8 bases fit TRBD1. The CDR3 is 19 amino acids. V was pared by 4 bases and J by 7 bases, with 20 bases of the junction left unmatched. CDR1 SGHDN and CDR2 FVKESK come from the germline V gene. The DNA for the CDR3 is TGTGCCAGCAGCCTTAAGATGCATGAAACAGGGGGATCGATCGGGGAGCTGTTTTTT. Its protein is CASSLKMHETGGSIGELFF.

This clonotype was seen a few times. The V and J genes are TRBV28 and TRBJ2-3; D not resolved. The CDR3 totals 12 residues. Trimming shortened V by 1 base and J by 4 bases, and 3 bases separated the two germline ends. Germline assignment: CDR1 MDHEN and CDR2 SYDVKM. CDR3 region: CASSLSADTQYF. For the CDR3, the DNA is TGTGCCAGCAGTTTATCGGCAGATACGCAGTATTTT.

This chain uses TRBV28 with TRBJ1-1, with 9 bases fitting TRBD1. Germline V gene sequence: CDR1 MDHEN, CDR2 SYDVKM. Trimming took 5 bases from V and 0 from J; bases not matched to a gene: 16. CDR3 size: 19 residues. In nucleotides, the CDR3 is TGTGCCAGCAGTCCCCCCGACCGGGACAGGGTAATGTTGAACACTGAAGCTTTCTTT. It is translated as CASSPPDRDRVMLNTEAFF.

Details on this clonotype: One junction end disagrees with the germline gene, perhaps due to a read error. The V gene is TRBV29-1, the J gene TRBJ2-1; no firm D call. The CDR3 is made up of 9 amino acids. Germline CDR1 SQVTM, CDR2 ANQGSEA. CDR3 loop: CNVDDEQFF. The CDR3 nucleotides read TGCAACGTTGACGATGAGCAGTTCTTC.

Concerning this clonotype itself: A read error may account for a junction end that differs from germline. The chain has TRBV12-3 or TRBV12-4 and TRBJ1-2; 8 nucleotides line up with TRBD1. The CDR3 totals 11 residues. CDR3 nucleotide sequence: TGTGCCAGCAGCCCCGGACAGGGTTGGCACTTC. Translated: CASSPGQGWHF.

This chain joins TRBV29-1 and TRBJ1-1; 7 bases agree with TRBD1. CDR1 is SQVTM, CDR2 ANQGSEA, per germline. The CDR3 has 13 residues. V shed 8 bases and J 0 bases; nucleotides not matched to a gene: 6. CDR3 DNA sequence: TGCAGCCCCTGGGACAGTATGAACACTGAAGCTTTCTTT. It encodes CSPWDSMNTEAFF.